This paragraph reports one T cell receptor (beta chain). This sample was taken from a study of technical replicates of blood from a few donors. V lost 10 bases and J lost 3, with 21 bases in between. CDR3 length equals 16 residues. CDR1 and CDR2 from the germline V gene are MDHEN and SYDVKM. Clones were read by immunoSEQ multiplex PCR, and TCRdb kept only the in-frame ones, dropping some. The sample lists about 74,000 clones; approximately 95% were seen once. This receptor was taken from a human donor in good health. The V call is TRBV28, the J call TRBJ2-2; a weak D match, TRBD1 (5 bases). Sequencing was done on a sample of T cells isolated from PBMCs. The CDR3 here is CAISEKGSFDTGELFF. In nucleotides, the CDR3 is TGTGCCATTAGTGAAAAGGGGTCATTCGACACCGGGGAGCTGTTTTTT.